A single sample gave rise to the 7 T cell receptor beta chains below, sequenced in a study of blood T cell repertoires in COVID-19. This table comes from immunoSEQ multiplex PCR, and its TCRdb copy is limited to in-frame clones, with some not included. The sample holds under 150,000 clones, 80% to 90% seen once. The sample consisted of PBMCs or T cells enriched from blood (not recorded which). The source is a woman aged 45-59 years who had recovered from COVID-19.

Here the CDR3 reads CASSTTGNYGYTF. CDR3 nucleotide sequence: TGTGCCAGTAGTACGACAGGGAACTATGGCTACACCTTC. V gene TRBV19 combines with J gene TRBJ1-2; TRBD1 matches 7 bases. The V segment lost 4 bases and the J segment 2 bases; nucleotides outside the gene matches: 1. Germline CDR1 is LNHDA and CDR2 is SQIVND (reference sequence). This CDR3 comprises 13 residues.

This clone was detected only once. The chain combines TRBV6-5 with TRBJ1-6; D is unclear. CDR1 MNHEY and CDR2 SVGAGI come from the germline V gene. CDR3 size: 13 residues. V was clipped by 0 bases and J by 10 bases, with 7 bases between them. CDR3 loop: CASSYSAVSPLHF. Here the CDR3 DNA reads TGTGCCAGCAGTTACTCGGCAGTATCACCCCTCCACTTT.

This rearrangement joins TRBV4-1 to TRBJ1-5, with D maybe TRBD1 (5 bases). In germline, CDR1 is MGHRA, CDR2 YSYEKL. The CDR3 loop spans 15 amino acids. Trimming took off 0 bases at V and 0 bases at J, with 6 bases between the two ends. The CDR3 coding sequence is TGCGCCAGCAGCCAAGAGACAGCTAGCAATCAGCCCCAGCATTTT. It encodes CASSQETASNQPQHF.

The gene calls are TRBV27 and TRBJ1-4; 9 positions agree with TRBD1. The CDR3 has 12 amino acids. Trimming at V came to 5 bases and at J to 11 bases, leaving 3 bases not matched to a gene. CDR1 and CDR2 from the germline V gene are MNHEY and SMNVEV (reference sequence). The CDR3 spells CASSAGTGKLFF. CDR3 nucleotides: TGTGCCAGCAGTGCCGGGACAGGGAAACTGTTTTTT.

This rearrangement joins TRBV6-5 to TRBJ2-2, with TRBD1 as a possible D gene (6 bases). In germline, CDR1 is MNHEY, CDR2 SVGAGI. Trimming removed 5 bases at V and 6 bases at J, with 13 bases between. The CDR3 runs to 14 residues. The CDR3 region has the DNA TGTGCCAGCAGTCCACTGAACAGGGCCGGGGAGCTGTTTTTT. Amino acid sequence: CASSPLNRAGELFF.

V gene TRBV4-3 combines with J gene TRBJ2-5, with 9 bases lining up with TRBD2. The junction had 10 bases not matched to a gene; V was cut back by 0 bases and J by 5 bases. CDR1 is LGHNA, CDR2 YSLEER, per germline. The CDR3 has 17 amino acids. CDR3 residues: CASSQDQGGTSLETQYF. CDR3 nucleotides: TGCGCCAGCAGCCAAGATCAGGGCGGGACTAGCCTGGAGACCCAGTACTTC.

The CDR3 loop is CASSQDMGGFAGELFF. The CDR3 coding sequence is TGCGCCAGCAGCCAAGATATGGGGGGTTTTGCCGGGGAGCTGTTTTTT. The rearrangement joins TRBV4-3 to TRBJ2-2; D possibly corresponds to TRBD2 (6 bases). This CDR3 region has 16 residues. Germline V CDR1 and CDR2: LGHNA, YSLEER. Trimming took off 0 bases at V and 6 bases at J, with 14 bases between the two ends.